The present entry profiles one T cell receptor (beta chain) with its context. Its specificity is not known. The sample originates from a study of cytomegalovirus exposure and HLA in healthy donors. V lost 4 bases and J 3 bases, leaving 9 bases between the germline ends. Germline V gene lookup returns CDR1 MNHNY and CDR2 SVGAGI (reference sequence). The CDR3 is 14 amino acids. Notes on the study in general: There were several of the most significant clusters that appeared linked to common viral pathogens in a later analysis. In a later analysis, at a false discovery rate of 0.05, some 17,000 TCR beta sequences were associated with HLA alleles. Segments of the TCR beta V type were, in most cases, productive about 90% or about 30% of the time in an earlier analysis.

Researchers ran the PCR with 60 Vbeta and 13 Jbeta primers. Only in-frame clones appear in the TCRdb table, and some are missing; sequencing was by immunoSEQ multiplex PCR. The sample has 150,000 to 200,000 clones, over 80% seen once. The sequenced sample consisted of PBMCs. The sequence was obtained from a male donor in good health and CMV-seropositive. The V and J genes are TRBV6-6 and TRBJ1-4, with a possible D match to TRBD1 (6 bases). The CDR3 DNA reads as TGTGCCAGCAGTTGGACAGTCGCTAATGAAAAACTGTTTTTT. It specifies CASSWTVANEKLFF.